This paragraph covers one TCR beta chain sequence. This specimen comes from a study of control samples from healthy donors and cancer patients. The method was immunoSEQ multiplex PCR; TCRdb's version includes in-frame clones alone and lacks a portion of them. Of about 52,000 clones listed, 90% to 95% are singletons. Germline lookup yields CDR1 SGHRS and CDR2 YFSETQ. CDR3 size: 18 residues. V gave up 4 bases and J gave up 4 bases, with 21 bases separating them. The chain has TRBV5-1 and TRBJ2-6, with TRBD2 as a possible D gene (7 bases). This clonotype was sampled from a man aged 25-45 years in good health. Specimen: blood. This CDR3 is CASSRSVGGLFGANVLTF. The CDR3, as DNA: TGCGCCAGCAGCAGGAGTGTCGGGGGGCTCTTCGGGGCCAACGTCCTGACTTTC.